Listed below are T cell receptor beta chains from one sample, sequenced in a study of vaccination and CD4 T cells after COVID-19. One entry per CDR3 protein results from TCRdb running MiXCR on the PCR reads. The sample has about 21,000 distinct CDR3 sequences; about 60% are singletons. Sequenced material: CD4+ T cells from blood, taken after SARS-CoV-2 vaccination. These receptor sequences come from a human donor who had recovered from COVID-19. Both conserved end residues are trimmed from each CDR3. D genes are given only for firm matches. The size entry is marked missing in some rows and otherwise reads once, few, many or a size class.

>TRBV7-8|13|TRBJ2-3|TRBD2|-
ASGSGLAGADTQY
>TRBV20-1|13|TRBJ2-3|-|-
SARDWFSSTDTQY
>TRBV20-1|11|TRBJ2-3|-|-
SASKDDTDTQY
>TRBV7-2|14|TRBJ2-2|-|-
ASSSTRGSLGGELF
>TRBV21-1|14|TRBJ1-5|-|-
ASSKMVRISDQPQH
>TRBV6-1|13|TRBJ2-5|TRBD2|-
ASSNSGRALETQY
>TRBV7-8|9|TRBJ2-7|-|-
ASSEAYEQY
>TRBV7-6|14|TRBJ2-7|TRBD2|once
ASSPGLAGRYYEQY
>TRBV7-2|10|TRBJ2-7|-|once
ASRGASYEQY
>TRBV7-2|14|TRBJ1-6|-|-
ASSLAQGIYNSPLH
>TRBV6-1|13|TRBJ1-3|-|-
ASSRTFYSGNTIY
>TRBV20-1|12|TRBJ2-2|-|-
SASTPYNTGELF
>TRBV5-1|16|TRBJ2-5|TRBD2|-
ASSLAAGLAGSQETQY
>TRBV19|13|TRBJ2-3|TRBD2|-
ASSIQGTSIDTQY
>TRBV4-2|15|TRBJ2-5|-|-
ASSQVVGGEARPTQY
>TRBV28|14|TRBJ2-1|TRBD2|few
ASSSIREVRYNEQF
>TRBV19|13|TRBJ1-5|-|-
ASSILGTPNQPQH
>TRBV7-6|12|TRBJ2-7|-|once
ASSATELNYEQY
>TRBV18|12|TRBJ2-5|-|few
ASSPQGVAETQY
>TRBV27|14|TRBJ1-5|TRBD1|-
ASRPGGAYPNQPQH
>TRBV12-3/TRBV12-4|13|TRBJ1-2|-|-
ASSPHGAAGYGYT
>TRBV15|13|TRBJ2-5|-|-
ATRFRLSEGETQY
>TRBV28|15|TRBJ1-2|-|-
ASRPGGGALISYGYT
>TRBV21-1|15|TRBJ2-7|-|-
ASSDPQGQGPTYEQY
>TRBV7-9|11|TRBJ1-6|-|-
ASSLAAGEALH
>TRBV4-2|10|TRBJ2-3|-|-
ASSSQTDTQY
>TRBV2|13|TRBJ1-6|-|few
ASSGDSRSNSPLH
>TRBV20-1|11|TRBJ2-5|TRBD2|-
SVPKPRGETQY
>TRBV7-9|14|TRBJ2-3|-|-
ASSFPRRSGTDTQY
>TRBV7-2|9|TRBJ2-5|-|-
ASSLRGTQY
>TRBV2|10|TRBJ1-1|-|-
ASSEERSEAF
>TRBV10-3|10|TRBJ2-5|-|-
AIREGPETQY
>TRBV20-1|10|TRBJ1-1|-|-
SARVGGREAF
>TRBV6-1|11|TRBJ2-7|-|-
ASSPGTPPEQY
>TRBV7-3|12|TRBJ2-3|-|-
ASSDRDNTDTQY
>TRBV19|15|TRBJ2-5|TRBD2|-
ASSLAQLAGEEETQY
>TRBV20-1|11|TRBJ2-3|TRBD2|few
SSGSQGTDTQY
>TRBV2|12|TRBJ1-2|-|-
ASSGGRGESGYT
>TRBV30|13|TRBJ2-6|-|-
ASGRSFSGANVLT
>TRBV7-9|12|TRBJ2-3|-|-
ASSLGGVTDTQY
>TRBV11-1|12|TRBJ2-7|-|-
ASSFSPVTYEQY
>TRBV2|11|TRBJ2-5|TRBD1|-
ASRGQGEGTQY
>TRBV20-1|13|TRBJ1-4|-|-
SASPGGSTNEKLF
>TRBV27|10|TRBJ2-5|-|few
ASSRLGETQY
>TRBV27|13|TRBJ1-6|-|-
ASSFNPGDNSPLH
>TRBV6-8|11|TRBJ1-5|-|-
ASSYLGYQPQH
>TRBV7-2|12|TRBJ2-1|-|-
ASSLGGSVNEQF
>TRBV20-1|13|TRBJ1-5|TRBD1|-
SARVWDRGPLAQH
>TRBV6-5|12|TRBJ2-5|-|-
ASSYPGTRETQY
>TRBV6-1|12|TRBJ1-5|-|once
ASSGGQSNQPQH
>TRBV11-3|12|TRBJ2-1|TRBD2|-
ASSPRTSSNEQF
>TRBV30|11|TRBJ1-2|-|-
AWNPQLNYGYT
>TRBV28|11|TRBJ1-2|-|few
ASSFTGPYGYT
>TRBV7-2|12|TRBJ1-1|-|-
ASSLDRGSTEAL
>TRBV7-8|14|TRBJ2-5|-|few
ASSLRTAFGGETQY
>TRBV2|9|TRBJ2-1|-|-
ASSGTNEQF
>TRBV5-6|12|TRBJ2-7|-|-
ASAPGGGFYEQY
>TRBV6-5|15|TRBJ1-5|-|-
ASSSLRDINFNQPQH
>TRBV29-1|11|TRBJ1-4|-|-
SVEAGSGEKLF